The 21 T cell receptor beta chains listed next were all sequenced from one sample in a study of blood T cell repertoires in COVID-19. Libraries were prepared by immunoSEQ multiplex PCR; TCRdb keeps only in-frame clonotypes and omits some of them. The top ten hold about 4% of the sample, which has about 260,000 clones, about nine tenths seen once. Sequenced input: peripheral blood. These receptors were taken from a woman in her thirties or forties with acute or convalescent COVID-19.

The chain couples TRBV7-9 to TRBJ1-5, with TRBD1 matching 10 bases. Germline CDR1 reads SEHNR; CDR2 reads FQNEAQ (reference sequence). This CDR3 region has 15 residues. Germline trimming cut 4 bases from V and 5 bases from J; bases unmatched to any gene: 5. CDR3 residues: CASSSWTGGDQPQHF. The CDR3, as DNA: TGTGCCAGCAGCTCCTGGACAGGGGGGGATCAGCCCCAGCATTTT.

The rearrangement uses TRBV6-5 and TRBJ1-1; 12 nucleotides align to TRBD1. The germline V gene has CDR1 MNHEY and CDR2 SVGAGI. V dropped 4 bases and J dropped 3; count of bases not matched to a gene: 0. CDR3 length: 14 residues. Here the CDR3 reads CASSWDRGHTEAFF. The CDR3 DNA is TGTGCCAGCAGTTGGGACAGGGGGCACACTGAAGCTTTCTTT.

This rearrangement joins TRBV19 to TRBJ1-2; 7 bases fit TRBD1. Germline trimming cut 6 bases from V and 4 bases from J; bases unmatched to any gene: 5. This CDR3 is 13 amino acids long. The V gene's germline CDR1 is LNHDA and CDR2 SQIVND (reference sequence). The CDR3 DNA reads TGTGCCAGTAGGAGCCGGGACAGCTATGGCTACACCTTC. Amino acids: CASRSRDSYGYTF.

The J gene is TRBJ1-2, the V gene TRBV12-3 or TRBV12-4; weak D call: TRBD1 (6 bases). The CDR3 is made up of 13 amino acids. Between the trimmed V and J ends, which lost 6 bases and 4 bases, there was a span of 12 bases. The DNA for the CDR3 is TGTGCCAGCAGCCCTAGACAGGCCTATGGCTACACCTTC. Translated, it gives CASSPRQAYGYTF.

V is TRBV29-1 and J is TRBJ2-1; no firm D call. Germline-derived CDR1 and CDR2 are SQVTM and ANQGSEA. V lost 3 bases to trimming and J lost 4 bases, with 13 bases between them. CDR3 length equals 14 residues. CDR3 amino acids: CSVEGTPLYNEQFF. In DNA form, the CDR3 reads TGCAGCGTTGAGGGCACCCCCCTTTACAATGAGCAGTTCTTC.

This clone was found once. The chain combines TRBV10-2 with TRBJ1-5; D is perhaps TRBD1 (6 bases). Germline CDR1 and CDR2: WSHSY and SAAADI. The CDR3 length is 17 residues. V lost 3 bases and J 4 bases, leaving 19 bases between the germline ends. In nucleotides, the CDR3 is TGCGCCAGCAGTGATTTGGGGGAGACAGGTGCTAATCAGCCCCAGCATTTT. Translation gives CASSDLGETGANQPQHF.

CDR3 residues: CASSSLGATNEKLFF. The DNA for the CDR3 is TGTGCCAGCAGCTCACTTGGTGCAACTAATGAAAAACTGTTTTTT. The rearrangement joins TRBV13 to TRBJ1-4; D gene unclear. V lost 4 bases to trimming and J lost 0 bases, with 9 bases between them. From germline, CDR1 is PRHDT and CDR2 FYEKMQ (reference sequence). This CDR3 contains 15 residues.

This clone has more than one count but fewer than ten. The chain combines TRBV18 with TRBJ2-5; 7 nucleotides align to TRBD1. CDR1 KGHSH and CDR2 LQKENI come from the germline V gene. V lost 6 bases and J lost 5; bases outside the gene matches: 12. The CDR3 length is 15 residues. The CDR3 here is CASSPPTGFGETQYF. CDR3 DNA sequence: TGTGCCAGCTCGCCCCCGACAGGGTTTGGGGAGACCCAGTACTTC. Supplemented by reference TRBV18 and TRBJ2-5, the full variable domain reads NAGVMQNPRHLVRRRGQEARLRCSPMKGHSHVYWYRQLPEEGLKFMVYLQKENIIDESGMPKERFSAEFPKEGPSILRIQQVVRGDSAAYFCASSPPTGFGETQYFGPGTRLLVL.

The J gene is TRBJ1-5, the V gene TRBV7-3; D unclear. V was trimmed by 5 bases and J by 7 bases, leaving 12 bases between them. The CDR3 sequence is 13 residues long. Germline V gene lookup returns CDR1 SGHTA and CDR2 FQGTGA. CDR3 sequence: CASSPGAGQPQHF. CDR3 DNA: TGTGCCAGCAGCCCCGGCGCGGGCCAGCCCCAGCATTTT.

The V call is TRBV6-2 or TRBV6-3, the J call TRBJ1-2; D might be TRBD1 (6 bases). Germline lookup yields CDR1 MNHEY and CDR2 SVGEGT. V was trimmed by 2 bases and J by 4 bases, leaving 17 bases between them. The CDR3 consists of 16 residues. The CDR3 DNA reads TGTGCCAGCAGTTACCTGACGGCAGGGACACTCTATGGCTACACCTTC. Translation gives CASSYLTAGTLYGYTF.

This clone was counted a single time. The V and J genes are TRBV23-1 and TRBJ1-2; 10 positions match TRBD1. TRBV23-1 belongs to the ORF category, with a function that is uncertain. V gave up 4 bases and J gave up 3 bases; unmatched junction bases: 5. The CDR3 extends over 15 amino acids. The CDR3 bases are TGCGCCAGCAGTCCCAGACAGGGGGCGGACTATGGCTACACCTTC. Its translation is CASSPRQGADYGYTF.

The V and J genes are TRBV6-5 and TRBJ2-5, with 8 bases lining up with TRBD1. From germline, CDR1 is MNHEY and CDR2 SVGAGI. V trimming: 4 bases; J trimming: 2 bases; junction bases outside the gene matches: 6. CDR3 size: 15 residues. The DNA of the CDR3 is TGTGCCAGCAGTTCACCTGGGACAGGACAAGAGACCCAGTACTTC. Protein: CASSSPGTGQETQYF.

The J gene is TRBJ1-1, the V gene TRBV28, with TRBD1 as a possible D gene (5 bases). This CDR3 spans 12 amino acids. V shed 10 bases and J shed 6 bases, with 15 bases lying between them. Per germline, CDR1 MDHEN and CDR2 SYDVKM. CDR3 in DNA: TGTGCCAACTCCCGACCGGGGGCTGAAGCTTTCTTT. Translated, it gives CANSRPGAEAFF. The full variable domain, in which reference TRBV28 and TRBJ1-1 provide the parts outside the CDR3, is DVKVTQSSRYLVKRTGEKVFLECVQDMDHENMFWYRQDPGLGLRLIYFSYDVKMKEKGDIPEGYSVSREKKERFSLILESASTNQTSMYLCANSRPGAEAFFGQGTRLTVV.

V usage is TRBV30 and J usage is TRBJ1-6; 8 bases are shared with TRBD1. Germline CDR1 is GTSNPN and CDR2 is SVGIG (reference sequence). This CDR3 region has 15 residues. The trim removed 4 bases at V and 10 bases at J, leaving 12 bases unmatched. The CDR3 DNA reads TGTGCCTGGATGTATGCCGGACAGGGAGACTCACCCCTCCACTTT. It codes for CAWMYAGQGDSPLHF.

A word on this clone: Different DNA sequences within this sample yield the same CDR3. The chain joins TRBV27 to TRBJ1-2; TRBD1 is a possible D gene (5 bases). CDR3 length: 13 residues. Germline V gene sequence: CDR1 MNHEY, CDR2 SMNVEV (reference sequence). V was shortened by 3 bases and J by 7 bases, with 12 bases between the two germline ends. The CDR3 reads CASSFWQGGGYTF. CDR3 DNA sequence: TGTGCCAGCAGTTTCTGGCAGGGCGGTGGCTACACCTTC.

The chain recombines TRBV7-2 with TRBJ1-2; no definite D call. Trimming stripped 2 bases from V and 6 bases from J, with 4 bases between. Germline assignment: CDR1 SGHTA and CDR2 FQGNSA. The CDR3 is 11 amino acids. This CDR3 is CASSLYNGYTF. The CDR3 bases are TGTGCCAGCAGCTTATATAATGGCTACACCTTC.

The V call is TRBV3-1 (or the pseudogene TRBV3-2), the J call TRBJ2-3; 9 bases line up with TRBD2. Germline loops: CDR1 LGHDT, CDR2 YNNKEL (reference sequence). The CDR3 spans 17 residues. After removal of 4 bases from V and 4 bases from J, the junction contained 12 bases not matched to a gene. The CDR3 region is CASSLAGGQFSADTQYF. The CDR3 nucleotides read TGTGCCAGCAGCCTGGCGGGGGGGCAATTTTCGGCAGATACGCAGTATTTT.

CDR3 amino acids: CASSPAGGEYNSPLHF. In nucleotides, the CDR3 is TGTGCCAGTAGTCCCGCGGGTGGGGAATATAATTCACCCCTCCACTTT. The rearrangement links TRBV19 to TRBJ1-6; D gene uncertain. CDR1 and CDR2 from the germline V gene are LNHDA and SQIVND (reference sequence). V was pared by 5 bases and J by 4 bases, with 15 bases between. The CDR3 is 16 residues long. The full variable domain, its missing parts supplied by reference TRBV19 and TRBJ1-6, is DGGITQSPKYLFRKEGQNVTLSCEQNLNHDAMYWYRQDPGQGLRLIYYSQIVNDFQKGDIAEGYSVSREKKESFPLTVTSAQKNPTAFYLCASSPAGGEYNSPLHFGNGTRLTVT.

The chain is built from TRBV6-5 and TRBJ1-5, with TRBD1 as a possible D gene (6 bases). This CDR3 is built from 15 residues. Germline CDR1 reads MNHEY; CDR2 reads SVGAGI. The V and J ends lost 6 bases and 3 bases respectively, with 15 bases between them. CDR3 protein: CASREGGGNNQPQHF. For the CDR3, the DNA is TGTGCCAGCAGGGAGGGGGGGGGCAACAATCAGCCCCAGCATTTT.

The V gene is TRBV6-1, the J gene TRBJ1-1; D gene ambiguous. The CDR3 loop spans 16 amino acids. V was trimmed by 2 bases and J by 8 bases, leaving 21 bases between them. Germline CDR1 is MNHNS and CDR2 is SASEGT. In nucleotides, the CDR3 is TGTGCCAGCAGTGAATTCCCACCCCCGGGGAGCGTGGAAGCTTTCTTT. The encoded protein is CASSEFPPPGSVEAFF.

The chain employs TRBV18 and TRBJ1-2; a possible D gene is TRBD1 (5 bases). The V and J ends lost 6 bases and 0 bases respectively, with 20 bases between them. The germline V gene encodes CDR1 KGHSH and CDR2 LQKENI. The CDR3 length is 17 residues. This chain's CDR3 is CASSQLGPELTNYGYTF. Here the CDR3 DNA reads TGTGCCAGCTCCCAATTGGGGCCAGAGCTTACTAACTATGGCTACACCTTC.